This is a list of T cell receptor beta chains from one sample in a study of T cell responses to AZD1222 COVID-19 vaccine. Data came from immunoSEQ multiplex PCR; TCRdb stores just in-frame clones and leaves some out. Of about 97,000 clones listed, roughly 90% are singletons. The sequenced sample was peripheral blood, obtained on day 0 of AZD1222 vaccination. All receptors derive from an adult in good health. Each CDR3 is given with its conserved first and last residue. The order of the fields is clone size, V gene, D gene, J gene, CDR3 protein, CDR3 DNA. A D gene is named only where the DNA matches it firmly. Expanded clones get a size class; other rows say once, few or many, or leave the size out.

>.|TRBV30|.|TRBJ1-2
CAWSVTRGPLRNTF
TGTGCCTGGAGTGTAACGCGGGGCCCTCTCCGTAACACCTTC
>.|TRBV15|TRBD1|TRBJ1-4
CATSRPGDSEKLFF
TGTGCCACCAGCAGACCCGGGGACAGTGAAAAACTGTTTTTT
>.|TRBV25-1|TRBD1|TRBJ1-2
CASSELGGQKQDGYTF
TGTGCCAGCAGTGAATTGGGGGGACAGAAACAGGATGGCTACACCTTC
>few|TRBV14|.|TRBJ1-5
CASSQERGCNQPQHF
TGTGCCAGCAGCCAAGAACGGGGGTGCAATCAGCCCCAGCATTTT
>.|TRBV30|.|TRBJ1-6
CAWSVPGYYNSPLHF
TGTGCCTGGAGTGTACCCGGTTACTATAATTCACCCCTCCACTTT
>.|TRBV7-3|TRBD2|TRBJ2-2
CASSSTSGGDNTGELFF
TGTGCCAGCAGCTCGACTAGCGGGGGAGATAACACCGGGGAGCTGTTTTTT
>.|TRBV3-1/TRBV3-2|.|TRBJ2-7
CASSQDRGTYEQYF
TGTGCCAGCAGCCAAGATCGGGGGACCTACGAGCAGTACTTC
>.|TRBV5-4|.|TRBJ2-3
CASSSAYGQRDTQYF
TGTGCCAGCAGTTCGGCCTACGGACAGAGGGATACGCAGTATTTT
>.|TRBV5-4|.|TRBJ2-6
CASSSGAGANVLTF
TGTGCCAGCAGCTCAGGGGCCGGGGCCAACGTCCTGACTTTC
>.|TRBV2|.|TRBJ2-2
CASSPRDKGPTGELFF
TGTGCCAGCAGCCCACGGGATAAGGGACCAACCGGGGAGCTGTTTTTT
>.|TRBV7-2|TRBD2|TRBJ2-7
CASSLRGGLSYEQYF
TGTGCCAGCAGCTTACGCGGGGGGTTATCCTACGAGCAGTACTTC
>.|TRBV9|.|TRBJ1-1
CASSGHGDTEAFF
TGTGCCAGCAGCGGTCACGGAGACACTGAAGCTTTCTTT
>.|TRBV9|TRBD1|TRBJ2-5
CASSATGGAIGTQYF
TGTGCCAGCAGCGCCACAGGGGGCGCGATTGGGACCCAGTACTTC
>.|TRBV7-2|TRBD1|TRBJ1-1
CASSITGGAGGTEAFF
TGTGCCAGCAGCATCACAGGGGGCGCGGGGGGGACTGAAGCTTTCTTT
>.|TRBV6-5|TRBD1|TRBJ2-4
CASSPGTGYIQYF
TGTGCCAGCAGCCCCGGGACAGGGTATATTCAGTACTTC
>.|TRBV25-1|.|TRBJ1-1
CASSAGLGTEAFF
TGTGCCAGCAGTGCAGGGCTGGGCACTGAAGCTTTCTTT
>.|TRBV10-2|.|TRBJ1-1
CASHGNTEAFF
TGCGCCAGCCATGGTAACACTGAAGCTTTCTTT
>few|TRBV5-1|.|TRBJ1-2
CASSEQPNYGYTF
TGCGCCAGCAGCGAACAGCCTAACTATGGCTACACCTTC
>.|TRBV11-2|.|TRBJ2-1
CASSLDRGEQFF
TGTGCCAGCAGCTTAGATAGAGGTGAGCAGTTCTTC
>.|TRBV5-4|TRBD1|TRBJ1-3
CASSSPGQGFSGNTIYF
TGTGCCAGCAGCTCGCCGGGACAGGGGTTCTCTGGAAACACCATATATTTT
>.|TRBV24-1|.|TRBJ1-2
CATSDHSYGYTF
TGTGCCACCAGTGATCACAGCTATGGCTACACCTTC
>.|TRBV5-4|TRBD1|TRBJ1-1
CASSKGQGRAEAFF
TGTGCCAGCAGCAAGGGACAGGGTAGGGCTGAAGCTTTCTTT
>.|TRBV27|TRBD1|TRBJ1-6
CASTRDRGSDSPLHF
TGTGCCAGCACCAGGGACAGGGGGTCGGATTCACCCCTCCACTTT
>.|TRBV5-1|.|TRBJ2-7
CASSLTGSYEQYF
TGCGCCAGCAGCTTAACAGGCTCCTACGAGCAGTACTTC
>.|TRBV7-9|.|TRBJ1-1
CASSSLTGTRNTEAFF
TGTGCCAGCAGCTCCCTCACCGGGACAAGAAACACTGAAGCTTTCTTT
>.|TRBV5-5|.|TRBJ1-2
CASSHPGTQGYTF
TGTGCCAGCAGCCATCCCGGGACTCAAGGCTACACCTTC
>.|TRBV3-1/TRBV3-2|.|TRBJ1-1
CASSQEGVQPEAFF
TGTGCCAGCAGCCAAGAGGGTGTACAGCCTGAAGCTTTCTTT
>.|TRBV9|TRBD1|TRBJ2-2
CASSVRSRQGRTGELFF
TGTGCCAGCAGCGTTCGGTCCCGACAGGGACGGACCGGGGAGCTGTTTTTT
>.|TRBV2|TRBD1|TRBJ1-4
CASSEDATGGEKLFF
TGTGCCAGCAGTGAAGATGCGACAGGGGGCGAAAAACTGTTTTTT
>.|TRBV5-4|.|TRBJ2-3
CASSQWLGTTDTQYF
TGTGCCAGCAGTCAATGGCTAGGGACAACAGATACGCAGTATTTT
>.|TRBV29-1|.|TRBJ2-2
CSDTDFQGNTGELFF
TGCAGCGACACGGACTTCCAAGGGAACACCGGGGAGCTGTTTTTT
>.|TRBV14|.|TRBJ2-6
CASSRPGLTSSGANVLTF
TGTGCCAGCAGCCGACCGGGACTGACGAGCTCTGGGGCCAACGTCCTGACTTTC
>few|TRBV9|.|TRBJ2-2
CASSRSGELFF
TGTGCCAGCAGCCGGTCCGGGGAGCTGTTTTTT
>once|TRBV11-1|.|TRBJ2-2
CASSSGRQGDPGELFF
TGTGCCAGCAGCTCTGGGAGGCAGGGTGACCCCGGGGAGCTGTTTTTT
>.|TRBV7-9|.|TRBJ1-3
CASSLDRSDSGNTIYF
TGTGCCAGCAGCTTAGATAGGTCAGACTCTGGAAACACCATATATTTT
>.|TRBV5-1|TRBD1|TRBJ1-3
CASSLQGASGNTIYF
TGCGCCAGCAGCTTGCAGGGGGCGTCAGGAAACACCATATATTTT
>.|TRBV12-3/TRBV12-4|.|TRBJ2-5
CASSRDLKETQYF
TGTGCCAGCAGTCGGGACTTAAAAGAGACCCAGTACTTC
>.|TRBV11-2|.|TRBJ1-2
CASSLYYGYTF
TGTGCCAGCAGCTTATACTATGGCTACACCTTC
>.|TRBV7-2|.|TRBJ2-1
CASSSVASYNEQFF
TGTGCCAGCAGCTCAGTAGCCTCCTACAATGAGCAGTTCTTC
>.|TRBV9|.|TRBJ1-3
CASSVWGSGNTIYF
TGTGCCAGCAGCGTATGGGGCTCAGGAAACACCATATATTTT
>.|TRBV5-1|.|TRBJ1-2
CASSWGDGYTF
TGCGCCAGCTCATGGGGCGATGGCTACACCTTC
>.|TRBV4-1|.|TRBJ1-2
CASSQAGTLEGYGYTF
TGCGCCAGCAGCCAAGCCGGGACCCTCGAAGGCTATGGCTACACCTTC
>.|TRBV2|.|TRBJ2-5
CASSELGETQYF
TGTGCCAGCAGTGAATTAGGAGAGACCCAGTACTTC